This entry features one T cell receptor beta chain sequence. The repertoire was sequenced with immunoSEQ multiplex PCR; TCRdb's copy has only in-frame clones and lacks some. The table lists about 82,000 clones, 90% to 95% of them singletons. The data are from a study of control samples from healthy donors and cancer patients. The sample was blood. This receptor was taken from a woman aged 18-30 years in good health.

Here the CDR3 DNA reads TGTGCCAGCAGTCCACAACTCGGGACTAGCGGCTACGAGCAGTACTTC. Encoded protein: CASSPQLGTSGYEQYF. The genes are TRBV6-6 and TRBJ2-7, with TRBD2 matching 11 bases. V dropped 5 bases and J dropped 3; count of bases not matched to a gene: 9. Germline assignment: CDR1 MNHNY and CDR2 SVGAGI (reference sequence). CDR3 size: 16 residues.